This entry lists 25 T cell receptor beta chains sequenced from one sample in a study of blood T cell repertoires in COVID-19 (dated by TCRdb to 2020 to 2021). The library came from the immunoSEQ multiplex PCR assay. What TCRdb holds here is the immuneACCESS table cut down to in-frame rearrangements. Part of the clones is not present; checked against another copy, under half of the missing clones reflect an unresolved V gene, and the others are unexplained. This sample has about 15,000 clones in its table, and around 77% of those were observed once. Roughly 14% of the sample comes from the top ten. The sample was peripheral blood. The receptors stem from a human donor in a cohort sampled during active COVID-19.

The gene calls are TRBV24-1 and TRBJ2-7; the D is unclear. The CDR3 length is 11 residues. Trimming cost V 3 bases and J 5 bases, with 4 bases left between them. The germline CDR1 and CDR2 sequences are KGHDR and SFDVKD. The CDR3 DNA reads TGTGCCACCAGTGATCAGGACGAGCAGTACTTC. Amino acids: CATSDQDEQYF.

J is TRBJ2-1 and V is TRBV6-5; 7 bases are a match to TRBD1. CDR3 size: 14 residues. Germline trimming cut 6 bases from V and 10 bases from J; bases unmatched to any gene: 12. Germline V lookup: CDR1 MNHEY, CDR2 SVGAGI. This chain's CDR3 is CASSRQGSIGEQFF. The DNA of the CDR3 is TGTGCCAGCAGCCGACAGGGATCGATCGGGGAGCAGTTCTTC.

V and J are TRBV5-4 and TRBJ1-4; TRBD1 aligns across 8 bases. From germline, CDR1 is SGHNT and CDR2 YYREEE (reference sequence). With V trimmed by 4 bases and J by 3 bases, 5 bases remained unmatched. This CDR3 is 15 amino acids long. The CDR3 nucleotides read TGTGCCAGCAGCCCCACAGGGGGGCCTAATGAAAAACTGTTTTTT. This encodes CASSPTGGPNEKLFF.

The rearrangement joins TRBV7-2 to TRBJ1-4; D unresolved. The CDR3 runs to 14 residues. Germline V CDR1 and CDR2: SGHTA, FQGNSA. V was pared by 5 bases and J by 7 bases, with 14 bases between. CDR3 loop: CASSTTGFAEKLFF. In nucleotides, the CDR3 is TGTGCCAGCAGCACTACGGGATTCGCTGAAAAACTGTTTTTT.

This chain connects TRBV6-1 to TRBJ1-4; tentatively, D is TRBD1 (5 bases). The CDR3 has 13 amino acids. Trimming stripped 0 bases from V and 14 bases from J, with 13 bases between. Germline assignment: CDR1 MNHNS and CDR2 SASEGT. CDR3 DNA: TGTGCCAGCAGTGAAGCGGCAGGGAGGTGGCTGTTTTTT. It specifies CASSEAAGRWLFF.

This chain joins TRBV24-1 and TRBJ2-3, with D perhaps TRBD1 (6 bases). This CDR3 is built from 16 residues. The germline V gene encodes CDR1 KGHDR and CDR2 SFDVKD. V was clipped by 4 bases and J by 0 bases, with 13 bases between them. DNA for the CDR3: TGTGCCACCAGTGACCCAGGGGCCCTAAGCACAGATACGCAGTATTTT. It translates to CATSDPGALSTDTQYF.

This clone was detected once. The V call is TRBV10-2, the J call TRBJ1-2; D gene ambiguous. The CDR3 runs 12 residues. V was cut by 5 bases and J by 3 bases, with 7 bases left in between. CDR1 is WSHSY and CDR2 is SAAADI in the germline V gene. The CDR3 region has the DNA TGCGCCAGCAGTCTCTCGGACTATGGCTACACCTTC. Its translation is CASSLSDYGYTF.

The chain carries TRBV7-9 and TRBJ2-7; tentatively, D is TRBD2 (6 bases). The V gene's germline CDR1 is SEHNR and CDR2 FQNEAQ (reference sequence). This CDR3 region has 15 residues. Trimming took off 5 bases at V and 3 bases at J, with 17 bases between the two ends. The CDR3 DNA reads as TGTGCCAGCAGCCCTCGCAGGGTGGAGGGCTACGAGCAGTACTTC. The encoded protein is CASSPRRVEGYEQYF.

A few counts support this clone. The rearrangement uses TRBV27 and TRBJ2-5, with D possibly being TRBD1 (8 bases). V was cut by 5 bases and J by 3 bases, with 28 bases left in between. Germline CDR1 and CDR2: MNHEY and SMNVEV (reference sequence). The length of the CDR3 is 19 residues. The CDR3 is CASSLYMTATGAGEETQYF. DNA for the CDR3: TGTGCCAGCAGTCTCTATATGACAGCGACAGGGGCGGGGGAAGAGACCCAGTACTTC.

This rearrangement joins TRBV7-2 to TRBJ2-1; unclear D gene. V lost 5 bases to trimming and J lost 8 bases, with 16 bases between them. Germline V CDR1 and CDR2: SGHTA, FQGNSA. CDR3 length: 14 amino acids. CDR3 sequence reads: CASSPSTSSDEQFF. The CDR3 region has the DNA TGTGCCAGCAGCCCTTCGACAAGTTCTGATGAGCAGTTCTTC.

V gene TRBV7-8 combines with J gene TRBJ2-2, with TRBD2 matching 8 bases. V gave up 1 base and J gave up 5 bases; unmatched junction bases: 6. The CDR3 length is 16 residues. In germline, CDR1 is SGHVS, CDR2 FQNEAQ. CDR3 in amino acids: CASSLVPGGRTGELFF. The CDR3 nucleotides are TGTGCCAGCAGCTTAGTTCCGGGAGGGAGAACCGGGGAGCTGTTTTTT.

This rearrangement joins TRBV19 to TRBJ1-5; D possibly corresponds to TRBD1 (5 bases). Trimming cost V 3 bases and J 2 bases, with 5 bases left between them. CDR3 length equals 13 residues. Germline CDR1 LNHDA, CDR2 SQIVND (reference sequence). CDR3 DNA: TGTGCCAGTAGTATCAGGGGCAATCAGCCCCAGCATTTT. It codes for CASSIRGNQPQHF.

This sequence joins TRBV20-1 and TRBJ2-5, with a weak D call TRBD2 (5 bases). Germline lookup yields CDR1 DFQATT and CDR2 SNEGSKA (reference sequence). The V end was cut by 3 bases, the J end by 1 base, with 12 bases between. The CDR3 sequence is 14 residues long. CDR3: CSASAPSGQETQYF. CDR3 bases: TGCAGTGCTAGTGCCCCCAGCGGCCAAGAGACCCAGTACTTC.

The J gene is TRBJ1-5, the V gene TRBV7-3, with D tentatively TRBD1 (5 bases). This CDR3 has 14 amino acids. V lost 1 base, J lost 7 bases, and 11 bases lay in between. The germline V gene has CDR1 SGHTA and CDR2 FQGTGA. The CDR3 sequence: CASSLRAGEQPQHF. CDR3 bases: TGTGCCAGCAGCTTAAGGGCGGGGGAACAGCCCCAGCATTTT.

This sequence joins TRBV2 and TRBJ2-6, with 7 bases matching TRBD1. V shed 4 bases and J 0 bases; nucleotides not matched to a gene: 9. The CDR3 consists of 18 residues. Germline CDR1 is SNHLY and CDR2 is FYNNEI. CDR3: CASSGGQSPVSGANVLTF. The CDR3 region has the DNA TGTGCCAGCAGTGGGGGACAGTCGCCGGTCTCTGGGGCCAACGTCCTGACTTTC. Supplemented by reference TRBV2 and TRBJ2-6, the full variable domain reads EPEVTQTPSHQVTQMGQEVILRCVPISNHLYFYWYRQILGQKVEFLVSFYNNEISEKSEIFDDQFSVERPDGSNFTLKIRSTKLEDSAMYFCASSGGQSPVSGANVLTFGAGSRLTVL.

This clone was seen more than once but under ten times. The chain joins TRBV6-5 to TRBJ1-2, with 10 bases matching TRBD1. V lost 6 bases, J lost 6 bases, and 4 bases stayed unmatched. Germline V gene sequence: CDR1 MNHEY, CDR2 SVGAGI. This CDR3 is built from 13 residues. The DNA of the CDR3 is TGTGCCAGCAGGAGACAGGGGGCGCATGGCTACACCTTC. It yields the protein CASRRQGAHGYTF.

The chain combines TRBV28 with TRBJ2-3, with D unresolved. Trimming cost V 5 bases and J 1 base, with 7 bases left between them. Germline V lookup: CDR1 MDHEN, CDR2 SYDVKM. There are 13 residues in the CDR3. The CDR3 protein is CASSAYGTDTQYF. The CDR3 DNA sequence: TGTGCCAGCAGTGCCTATGGCACAGATACGCAGTATTTT.

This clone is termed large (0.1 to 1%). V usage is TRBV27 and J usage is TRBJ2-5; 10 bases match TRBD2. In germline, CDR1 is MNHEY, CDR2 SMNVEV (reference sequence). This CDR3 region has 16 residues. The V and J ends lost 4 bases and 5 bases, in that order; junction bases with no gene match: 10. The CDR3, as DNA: TGTGCCAGCAGTTCCCTAGAAGCGGGAGGGGGTGAGACCCAGTACTTC. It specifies CASSSLEAGGGETQYF.

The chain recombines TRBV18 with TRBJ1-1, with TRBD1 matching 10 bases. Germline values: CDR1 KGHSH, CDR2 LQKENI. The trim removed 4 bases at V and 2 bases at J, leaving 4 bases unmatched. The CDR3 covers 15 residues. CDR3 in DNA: TGTGCCAGCTCACGGGACAGGGGAGATAACACTGAAGCTTTCTTT. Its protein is CASSRDRGDNTEAFF.

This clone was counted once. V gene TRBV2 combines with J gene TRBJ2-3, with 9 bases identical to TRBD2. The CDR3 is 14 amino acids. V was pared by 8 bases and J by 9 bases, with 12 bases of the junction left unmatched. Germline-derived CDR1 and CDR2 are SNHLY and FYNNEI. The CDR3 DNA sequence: TGTGCCAGCGGGGCGGGGGGGCCAACCATGACGCAGTATTTT. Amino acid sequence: CASGAGGPTMTQYF.

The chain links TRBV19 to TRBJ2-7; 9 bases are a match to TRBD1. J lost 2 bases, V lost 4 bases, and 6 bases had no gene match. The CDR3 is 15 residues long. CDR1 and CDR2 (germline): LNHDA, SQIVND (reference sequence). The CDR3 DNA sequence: TGTGCCAGTAGTACACCCGGGACAGGGACCTACGAGCAGTACTTC. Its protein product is CASSTPGTGTYEQYF.

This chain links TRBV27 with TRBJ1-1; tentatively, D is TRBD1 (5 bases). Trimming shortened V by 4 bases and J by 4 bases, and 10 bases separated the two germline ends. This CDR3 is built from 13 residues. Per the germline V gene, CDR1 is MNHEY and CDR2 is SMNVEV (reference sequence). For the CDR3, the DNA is TGTGCCAGCAGTTCCGGGGGAGGCACTGAAGCTTTCTTT. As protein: CASSSGGGTEAFF.

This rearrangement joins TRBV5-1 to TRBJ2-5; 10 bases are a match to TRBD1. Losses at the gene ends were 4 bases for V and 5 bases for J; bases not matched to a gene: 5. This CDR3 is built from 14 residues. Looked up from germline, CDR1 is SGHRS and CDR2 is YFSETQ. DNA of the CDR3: TGCGCCAGCAGCGCCGGACAGGGGGGCGAGACCCAGTACTTC. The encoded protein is CASSAGQGGETQYF.

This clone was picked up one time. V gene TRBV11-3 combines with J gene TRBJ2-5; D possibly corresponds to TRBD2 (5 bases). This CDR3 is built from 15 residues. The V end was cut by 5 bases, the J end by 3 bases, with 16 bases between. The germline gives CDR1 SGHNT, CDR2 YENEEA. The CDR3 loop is CASSPGTAPKETQYF. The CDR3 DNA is TGTGCCAGCAGCCCGGGAACGGCACCGAAAGAGACCCAGTACTTC. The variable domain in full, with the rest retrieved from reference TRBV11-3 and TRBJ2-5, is EAGVVQSPRYKIIEKKQPVAFWCNPISGHNTLYWYLQNLGQGPELLIRYENEEAVDDSQLPKDRFSAERLKGVDSTLKIQPAELGDSAVYLCASSPGTAPKETQYFGPGTRLLVL.

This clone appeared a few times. The CDR3 protein is CATSDSTSGGAYEQYF. The CDR3 DNA is TGTGCCACCAGTGACTCAACTAGCGGGGGAGCCTACGAGCAGTACTTC. The rearrangement uses TRBV24-1 and TRBJ2-7; 11 positions match TRBD2. Germline V gene lookup returns CDR1 KGHDR and CDR2 SFDVKD. V was clipped by 4 bases and J by 2 bases; unmatched bases: 6. The CDR3 length is 16 residues.